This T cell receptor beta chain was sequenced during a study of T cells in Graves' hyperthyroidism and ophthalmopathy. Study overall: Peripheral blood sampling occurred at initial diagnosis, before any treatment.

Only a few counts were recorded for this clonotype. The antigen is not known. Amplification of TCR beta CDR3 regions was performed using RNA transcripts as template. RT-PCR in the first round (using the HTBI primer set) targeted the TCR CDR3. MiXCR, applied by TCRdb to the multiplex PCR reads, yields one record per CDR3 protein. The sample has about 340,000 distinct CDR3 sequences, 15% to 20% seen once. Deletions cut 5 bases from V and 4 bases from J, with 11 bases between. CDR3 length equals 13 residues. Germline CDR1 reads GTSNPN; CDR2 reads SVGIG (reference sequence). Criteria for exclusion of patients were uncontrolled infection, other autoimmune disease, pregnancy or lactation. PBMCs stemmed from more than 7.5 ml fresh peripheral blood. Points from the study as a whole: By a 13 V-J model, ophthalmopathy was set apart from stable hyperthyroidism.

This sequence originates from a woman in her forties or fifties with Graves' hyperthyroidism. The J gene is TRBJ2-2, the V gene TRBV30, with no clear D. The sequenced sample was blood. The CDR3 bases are TGTGCCTGGCTAGGGTTGGGCACCGGGGAGCTGTTTTTT. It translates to CAWLGLGTGELFF.